This TCR beta chain was obtained from a study of cytomegalovirus exposure and HLA in healthy donors. Repertoires were generated with immunoSEQ multiplex PCR, while TCRdb's copy carries only in-frame clones and drops some. Of approximately 150,000 clones in the sample, approximately 81% were seen once. The ends were cut back, 4 bases at V and 8 bases at J, with 20 bases in the middle. Germline-derived CDR1 and CDR2 are PRHDT and FYEKMQ (reference sequence). The CDR3 runs to 15 residues. Sequenced: PBMCs. The chain uses TRBV13 and TRBJ1-1; D may be TRBD1 (6 bases). The sequence was obtained from a man younger than 40 in good health and CMV-seropositive. The CDR3 bases are TGTGCCAGCAGCTCCCGGGCCGCGGGGGGCGGAGAAGCTTTCTTT. Encoded protein: CASSSRAAGGGEAFF.